The present entry profiles one T cell receptor beta chain with its context. Antigen: not known. The data derive from a study of T-cell reconstitution after alpha-beta-depleted transplantation in children. Trimming removed 3 bases at V and 3 bases at J, with 12 bases between. Germline values: CDR1 SQVTM, CDR2 ANQGSEA. This CDR3 is 13 amino acids long. A library of TCRbeta sequences, prepared with unique molecular identifiers, was generated. TCRdb redid the calling of the PCR reads with MiXCR, one entry per CDR3 protein. The sample gives 300,000 to 400,000 distinct CDR3 sequences, roughly 15% of which show up once; about 41% is in the top ten. Study conclusions and caveats: The origin of alpha-beta T cells about two months after transplant was reportedly several hundred expanded graft clones. Some patients owed their high day-60 TCRbeta diversity to surviving recipient T cells and thymic progenitors. T-cell numbers and diversity, one year after transplant, stemmed largely from T cells that were newly produced.

The chain is built from TRBV29-1 and TRBJ2-7; D is perhaps TRBD1 (6 bases). The TCR was taken from a male patient aged 2 to 10 who had a stem cell transplant for acute lymphoblastic leukemia, so the T cells may come from the graft donor. The source was PBMCs, mostly from graft donor cells, collected 360 days after TCRalphabeta/CD19-depleted stem cell transplant. The chain's CDR3 is CSVENQGNYEQYF. The CDR3 bases are TGCAGCGTTGAGAATCAGGGGAACTACGAGCAGTACTTC.